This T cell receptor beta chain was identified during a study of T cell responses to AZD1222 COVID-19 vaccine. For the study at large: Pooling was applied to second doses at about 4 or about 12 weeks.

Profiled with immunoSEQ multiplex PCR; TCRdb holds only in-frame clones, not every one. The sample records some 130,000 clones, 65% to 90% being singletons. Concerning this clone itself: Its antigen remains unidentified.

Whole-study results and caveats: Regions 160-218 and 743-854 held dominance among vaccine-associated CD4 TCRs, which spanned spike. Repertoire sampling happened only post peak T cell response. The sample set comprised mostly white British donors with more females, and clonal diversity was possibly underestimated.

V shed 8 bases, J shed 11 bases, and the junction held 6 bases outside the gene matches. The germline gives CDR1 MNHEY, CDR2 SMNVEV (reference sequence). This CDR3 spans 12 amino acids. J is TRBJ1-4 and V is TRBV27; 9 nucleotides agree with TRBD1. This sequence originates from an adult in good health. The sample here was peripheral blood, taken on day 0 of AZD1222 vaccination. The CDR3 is CASRTGVGKLFF. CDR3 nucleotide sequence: TGTGCCAGCCGGACAGGGGTGGGGAAACTGTTTTTT.